Following are 20 T cell receptor beta chains from one sample sequenced in a study of OX40 agonist ivuxolimab in advanced cancers. TCRdb's copy holds only in-frame clones and misses some; the assay was immunoSEQ multiplex PCR. The sample lists tens of thousands of clones; 81% were seen once. Sample: CD4+ or CD8+ T cells sorted from blood, taken in a trial of the OX40 agonist ivuxolimab. The receptors shown here come from an adult with an advanced solid tumor such as melanoma, head and neck, liver or kidney cancer.

This rearrangement joins TRBV7-8 to TRBJ1-5, with D possibly being TRBD1 (6 bases). Per the germline V gene, CDR1 is SGHVS and CDR2 is FQNEAQ. V gave up 5 bases and J gave up 7 bases, with 18 bases separating them. This CDR3 has 15 residues. The CDR3: CASSPQGGEEQPQHF. Here the CDR3 DNA reads TGTGCCAGCAGCCCCCAAGGGGGTGAGGAACAGCCCCAGCATTTT.

This rearrangement joins TRBV2 to TRBJ1-1; tentative D call: TRBD1 (6 bases). The length of the CDR3 is 13 residues. Trimming took 5 bases from V and 1 from J, leaving 8 bases between them. The germline gives CDR1 SNHLY, CDR2 FYNNEI. The CDR3 loop reads CASSRTENTEAFF. CDR3 nucleotide sequence: TGTGCCAGCAGTCGGACAGAGAACACTGAAGCTTTCTTT.

This clone has a single count. This chain connects TRBV29-1 to TRBJ2-6; 7 bases fit TRBD1. The V segment lost 1 base and the J segment 0 bases; nucleotides outside the gene matches: 9. Germline V gene sequence: CDR1 SQVTM, CDR2 ANQGSEA. The CDR3 is 18 amino acids. This chain's CDR3 is CSVEGGKGQSSGANVLTF. The CDR3 DNA follows: TGCAGCGTTGAAGGGGGTAAGGGACAGAGCTCTGGGGCCAACGTCCTGACTTTC.

V and J are TRBV11-2 and TRBJ2-5; D is unresolved. The CDR3 is 12 amino acids. The ends were cut back, 5 bases at V and 1 base at J, with 5 bases in the middle. Germline assignment: CDR1 SGHAT and CDR2 FQNNGV. The CDR3: CASSALQETQYF. In DNA form, the CDR3 reads TGTGCCAGCAGCGCCCTCCAAGAGACCCAGTACTTC.

The rearrangement joins TRBV27 to TRBJ1-5; no reliable D call. The CDR3 is made up of 13 amino acids. Germline CDR1 MNHEY, CDR2 SMNVEV (reference sequence). V lost 5 bases, J lost 4 bases, and 9 bases lay in between. The CDR3 DNA reads as TGTGCCAGCAGTCCGGAGGGAAATCAGCCCCAGCATTTT. Its protein product is CASSPEGNQPQHF.

J is TRBJ2-1 and V is TRBV4-3; tentatively, D is TRBD2 (5 bases). The germline gives CDR1 LGHNA, CDR2 YSLEER. The CDR3 is 14 amino acids. Deletions cut 3 bases from V and 13 bases from J, with 19 bases between. The CDR3 here is CASSHSSSPGFQFF. The CDR3 nucleotides are TGCGCCAGCAGCCATTCTAGCAGTCCGGGTTTTCAGTTCTTC.

A few counts support this clone. At the DNA level, this CDR3 is encoded by other sequences in the same sample as well. The chain joins TRBV18 to TRBJ2-5, with D maybe TRBD2 (5 bases). Germline loops: CDR1 KGHSH, CDR2 LQKENI. The CDR3 loop spans 13 amino acids. Trimming pared 0 bases from V and 5 bases from J, leaving 7 bases between. DNA of the CDR3: TGTGCCAGCTCACCACCCGGGGAGGAGACCCAGTACTTC. It encodes CASSPPGEETQYF.

CDR3 in amino acids: CASSLGQGYYEQYF. The CDR3 bases are TGTGCCAGCAGTTTGGGACAGGGGTACTACGAGCAGTACTTC. The rearrangement uses TRBV28 and TRBJ2-7; 10 bases match TRBD1. The germline gives CDR1 MDHEN, CDR2 SYDVKM. The V segment lost 3 bases and the J segment 3 bases; nucleotides outside the gene matches: 2. The CDR3 covers 14 residues.

The chain joins TRBV6-1 to TRBJ1-4, with D maybe TRBD1 (5 bases). CDR1 is MNHNS and CDR2 is SASEGT in the germline V gene. The CDR3 loop spans 19 amino acids. Trimming took off 3 bases at V and 7 bases at J, with 27 bases between the two ends. The CDR3 DNA sequence: TGTGCCAGCAGTGATTTGGGGGGGGACCAAGGCCCGAAGGGTGAAAAACTGTTTTTT. It encodes CASSDLGGDQGPKGEKLFF.

This clone has just one count. The CDR3 DNA is TGTGCCAGCAGCTCCGGAGAGACTGAAGCTTTCTTT. This translates into CASSSGETEAFF. The V call is TRBV5-8, the J call TRBJ1-1; no reliable D call. CDR3 length equals 12 residues. CDR1 and CDR2 (germline): SGHTS, YDEGEE. V was pared by 3 bases and J by 5 bases, with 8 bases between.

The V gene is TRBV7-8, the J gene TRBJ2-5, with no clear D. This CDR3 is built from 14 residues. Germline CDR1 and CDR2: SGHVS and FQNEAQ. The V and J ends lost 1 base and 5 bases respectively, with 11 bases between them. Here the CDR3 DNA reads TGTGCCAGCAGCTTAGTAGAGGAACAGGAGACCCAGTACTTC. Translating gives CASSLVEEQETQYF.

This sequence joins TRBV6-6 and TRBJ1-2; D is uncertain. The CDR3 contains 14 residues. V dropped 2 bases and J dropped 6 bases, with 13 bases sitting between them. Germline loops: CDR1 MNHNY, CDR2 SVGAGI (reference sequence). The CDR3 is CASSYANAGNGYTF. The CDR3 region has the DNA TGTGCCAGCAGTTACGCGAACGCGGGCAATGGCTACACCTTC.

This clone was found once. This chain links TRBV9 with TRBJ2-3; D is ambiguous. Germline V gene sequence: CDR1 SGDLS, CDR2 YYNGEE. V was trimmed by 0 bases and J by 2 bases, leaving 7 bases between them. CDR3 size: 14 residues. As DNA, the CDR3 is TGTGCCAGCAGCGTAGACGGTTTCACAGATACGCAGTATTTT. Its translation is CASSVDGFTDTQYF.

The V and J genes are TRBV28 and TRBJ1-1; no clear D. There are 12 residues in the CDR3. Germline-derived CDR1 and CDR2 are MDHEN and SYDVKM. Trimming pared 6 bases from V and 1 base from J, leaving 6 bases between. The CDR3: CASSPSNTEAFF. The CDR3 nucleotides read TGTGCCAGCAGCCCATCGAACACTGAAGCTTTCTTT.

V gene TRBV9 combines with J gene TRBJ2-1; D is undetermined. This CDR3 is 15 amino acids long. V lost 4 bases, J lost 4 bases, and 15 bases lay in between. Germline CDR1 and CDR2: SGDLS and YYNGEE. CDR3 coding DNA: TGTGCCAGCAGCCCAAGAGGCGAGGCATACAATGAGCAGTTCTTC. This gives the protein CASSPRGEAYNEQFF.

This clone has only one observation. The CDR3 is CALAQQPNYGYTF. The CDR3 DNA is TGTGCCCTGGCCCAACAGCCTAACTATGGCTACACCTTC. The V gene is TRBV6-1, the J gene TRBJ1-2; D is undetermined. Per the germline V gene, CDR1 is MNHNS and CDR2 is SASEGT. V lost 11 bases and J lost 0, with 13 bases in between. The CDR3 is 13 amino acids.

The chain is built from TRBV18 and TRBJ1-2; D perhaps matches TRBD1 (6 bases). The CDR3 length is 13 residues. Germline-derived CDR1 and CDR2 are KGHSH and LQKENI. V was pared by 5 bases and J by 6 bases, with 13 bases between. CDR3 DNA: TGTGCCAGCTCATTACAGGGACTTGATGGCTACACCTTC. Its protein is CASSLQGLDGYTF.

This chain links TRBV7-9 with TRBJ2-1, with D possibly being TRBD2 (6 bases). The CDR3 has 14 amino acids. V was trimmed by 3 bases and J by 8 bases, leaving 14 bases between them. Germline loops: CDR1 SEHNR, CDR2 FQNEAQ (reference sequence). CDR3 sequence (DNA): TGTGCCAGCAGCTTTTCCGGGAGTCCCGATGAGCAGTTCTTC. Its protein product is CASSFSGSPDEQFF.

V gene TRBV7-6 combines with J gene TRBJ2-2; perhaps D is TRBD1 or TRBD2 (5 bases each). In germline, CDR1 is SGHVS, CDR2 FNYEAQ. CDR3 length: 17 residues. Deletions cut 1 base from V and 0 bases from J, with 12 bases between. The chain's CDR3 is CASSLVRGDANTGELFF. The CDR3 nucleotides read TGTGCCAGCAGCTTAGTGAGGGGAGACGCGAACACCGGGGAGCTGTTTTTT. Together with reference TRBV7-6 and TRBJ2-2, the CDR3 gives the full variable domain: GAGVSQSPRYKVTKRGQDVALRCDPISGHVSLYWYRQALGQGPEFLTYFNYEAQQDKSGLPNDRFSAERPEGSISTLTIQRTEQRDSAMYRCASSLVRGDANTGELFFGEGSRLTVL.

V and J are TRBV7-6 and TRBJ2-5, with TRBD2 matching 12 bases. Germline CDR1 SGHVS, CDR2 FNYEAQ. The V segment lost 5 bases and the J segment 3 bases; nucleotides outside the gene matches: 7. The CDR3 spans 16 residues. The CDR3 reads CASSNRLAGEEETQYF. The CDR3 region has the DNA TGTGCCAGCAGCAACAGACTAGCGGGAGAGGAAGAGACCCAGTACTTC.